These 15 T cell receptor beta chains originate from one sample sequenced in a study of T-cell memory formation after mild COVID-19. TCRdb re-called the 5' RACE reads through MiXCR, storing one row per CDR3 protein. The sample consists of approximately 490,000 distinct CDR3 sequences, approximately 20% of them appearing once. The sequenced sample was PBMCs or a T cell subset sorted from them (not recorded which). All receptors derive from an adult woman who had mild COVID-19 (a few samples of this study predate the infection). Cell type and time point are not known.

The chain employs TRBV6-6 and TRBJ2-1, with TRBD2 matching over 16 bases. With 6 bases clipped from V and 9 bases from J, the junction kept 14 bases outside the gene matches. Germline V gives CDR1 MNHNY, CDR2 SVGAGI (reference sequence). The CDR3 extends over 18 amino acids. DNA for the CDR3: TGTGCCAGCAGGCCGGGACTAGCGGGAGGGTTCATCCGGGGTGAGCAGTTCTTC. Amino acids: CASRPGLAGGFIRGEQFF.

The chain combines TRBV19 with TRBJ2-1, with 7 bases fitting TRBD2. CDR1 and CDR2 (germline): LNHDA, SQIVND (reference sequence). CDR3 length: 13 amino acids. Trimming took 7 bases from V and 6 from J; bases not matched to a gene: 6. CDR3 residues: CASTGTGGNEQFF. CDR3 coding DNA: TGTGCCAGTACCGGGACGGGGGGCAATGAGCAGTTCTTC.

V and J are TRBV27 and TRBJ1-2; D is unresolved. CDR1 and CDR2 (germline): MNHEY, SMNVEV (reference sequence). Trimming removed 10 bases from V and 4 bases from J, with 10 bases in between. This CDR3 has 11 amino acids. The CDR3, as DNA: TGTGCCACCTTTGGTCCCTATGGCTACACCTTC. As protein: CATFGPYGYTF.

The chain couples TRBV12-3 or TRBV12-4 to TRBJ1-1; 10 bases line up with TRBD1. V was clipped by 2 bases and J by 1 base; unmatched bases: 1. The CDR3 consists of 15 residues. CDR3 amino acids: CASSLRDRGNTEAFF. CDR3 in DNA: TGTGCCAGCAGTTTACGGGACAGGGGGAACACTGAAGCTTTCTTT.

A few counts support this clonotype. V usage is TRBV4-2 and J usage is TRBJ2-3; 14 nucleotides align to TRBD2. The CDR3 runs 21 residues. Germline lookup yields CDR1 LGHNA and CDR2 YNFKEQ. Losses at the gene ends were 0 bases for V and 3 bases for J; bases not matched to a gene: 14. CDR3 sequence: CASSQEARTSGGIGLTDTQYF. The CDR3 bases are TGTGCCAGCAGCCAAGAAGCTAGGACTAGCGGGGGGATTGGTTTGACAGATACGCAGTATTTT.

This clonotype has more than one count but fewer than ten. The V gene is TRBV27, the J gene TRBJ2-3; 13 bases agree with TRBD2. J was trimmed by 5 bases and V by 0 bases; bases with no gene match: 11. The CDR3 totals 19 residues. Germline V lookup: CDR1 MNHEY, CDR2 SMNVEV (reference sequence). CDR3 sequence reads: CASSLSSGTSGIFEDTQYF. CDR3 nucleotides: TGTGCCAGCAGTTTATCCTCGGGGACTAGCGGGATTTTTGAAGATACGCAGTATTTT.

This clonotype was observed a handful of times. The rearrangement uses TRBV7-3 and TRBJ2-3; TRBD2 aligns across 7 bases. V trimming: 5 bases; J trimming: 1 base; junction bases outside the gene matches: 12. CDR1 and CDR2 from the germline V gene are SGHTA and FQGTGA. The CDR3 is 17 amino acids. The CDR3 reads CASSPTSRGGGTDTQYF. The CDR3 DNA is TGTGCCAGCAGCCCTACGTCTCGCGGGGGAGGCACAGATACGCAGTATTTT.

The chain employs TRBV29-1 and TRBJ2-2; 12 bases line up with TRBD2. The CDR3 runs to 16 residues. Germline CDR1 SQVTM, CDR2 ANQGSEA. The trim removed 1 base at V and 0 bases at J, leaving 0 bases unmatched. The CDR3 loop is CSVEGLAGANTGELFF. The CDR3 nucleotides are TGCAGCGTTGAAGGACTAGCGGGGGCGAACACCGGGGAGCTGTTTTTT.

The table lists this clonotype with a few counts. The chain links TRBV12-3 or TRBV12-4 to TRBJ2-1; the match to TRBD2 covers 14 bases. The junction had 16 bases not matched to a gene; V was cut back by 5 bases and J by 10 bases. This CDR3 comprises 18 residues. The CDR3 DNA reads TGTGCCAGCAGTATTACAACGGGACTAGCGGGAGCCGGTAGGGAGCAGTTCTTC. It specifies CASSITTGLAGAGREQFF.

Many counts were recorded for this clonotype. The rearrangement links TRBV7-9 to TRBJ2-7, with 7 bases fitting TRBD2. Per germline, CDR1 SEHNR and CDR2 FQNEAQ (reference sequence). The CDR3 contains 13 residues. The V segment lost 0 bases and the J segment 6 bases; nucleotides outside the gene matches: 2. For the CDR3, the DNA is TGTGCCAGCAGCTTAGCATCGGGGGGCGAGCAGTACTTC. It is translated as CASSLASGGEQYF.

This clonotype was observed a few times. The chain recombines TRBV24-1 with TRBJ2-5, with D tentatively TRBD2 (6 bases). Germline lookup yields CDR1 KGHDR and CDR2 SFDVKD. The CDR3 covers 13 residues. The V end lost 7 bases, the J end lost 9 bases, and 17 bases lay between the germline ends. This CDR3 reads CATSVGGSGAQYF. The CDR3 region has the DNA TGTGCCACCAGCGTAGGAGGTTCGGGGGCCCAGTACTTC.

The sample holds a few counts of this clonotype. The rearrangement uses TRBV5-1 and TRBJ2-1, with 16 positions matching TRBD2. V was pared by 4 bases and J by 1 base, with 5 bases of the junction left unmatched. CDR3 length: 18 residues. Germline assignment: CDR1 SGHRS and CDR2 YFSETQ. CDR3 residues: CASSQGLAGGPSYNEQFF. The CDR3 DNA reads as TGCGCCAGCAGCCAGGGACTAGCGGGGGGGCCGTCCTACAATGAGCAGTTCTTC.

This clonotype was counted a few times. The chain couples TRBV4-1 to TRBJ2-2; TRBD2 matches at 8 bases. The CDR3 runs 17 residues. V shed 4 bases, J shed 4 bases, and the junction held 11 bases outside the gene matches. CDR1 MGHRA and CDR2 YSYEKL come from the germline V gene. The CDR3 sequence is CASSPFGGGPSTGELFF. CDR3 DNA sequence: TGCGCCAGCAGCCCCTTTGGCGGGGGGCCTTCCACCGGGGAGCTGTTTTTT.

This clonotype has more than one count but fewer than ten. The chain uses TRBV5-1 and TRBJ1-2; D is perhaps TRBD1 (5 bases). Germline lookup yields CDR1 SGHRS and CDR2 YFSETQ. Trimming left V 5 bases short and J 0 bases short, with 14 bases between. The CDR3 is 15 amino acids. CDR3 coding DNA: TGCGCCAGCAGTCCTCAGGGATCACCTAACTATGGCTACACCTTC. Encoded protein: CASSPQGSPNYGYTF.

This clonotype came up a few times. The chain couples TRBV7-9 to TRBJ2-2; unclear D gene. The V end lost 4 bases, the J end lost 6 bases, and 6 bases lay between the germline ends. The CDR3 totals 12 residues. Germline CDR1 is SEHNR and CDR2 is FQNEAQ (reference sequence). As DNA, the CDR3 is TGTGCCAGCAGCTCATACGCCGGGGAGCTGTTTTTT. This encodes CASSSYAGELFF.